The 8 T cell receptor beta chains reported below all come from one sample, sequenced in a study of OX40 agonist ivuxolimab in advanced cancers. The library was made by the immunoSEQ multiplex PCR assay. The source is immuneACCESS, and TCRdb retained only in-frame sequences with V and J called. Part of the clones is not carried over; for the studies checked, unresolved V genes explain less than half of this, and the remainder is unexplained. In all, the sample holds fewer than 100,000 clones, and roughly 91% of those were seen once. The biggest ten clones account for roughly 5.8% of the sample. The source was CD4+ or CD8+ T cells sorted from blood, collected in a trial of the OX40 agonist ivuxolimab. These receptors all come from an adult with an advanced solid tumor such as melanoma, head and neck, liver or kidney cancer.

The chain employs TRBV18 and TRBJ1-1, with D uncertain. This CDR3 is built from 14 residues. V was pared by 2 bases and J by 6 bases, with 13 bases between. Germline V gene data show CDR1 as KGHSH and CDR2 as LQKENI. The CDR3 spells CASSPVGGVAEAFF. The DNA of the CDR3 is TGTGCCAGCTCACCAGTAGGTGGGGTGGCTGAAGCTTTCTTT.

This chain connects TRBV7-3 to TRBJ1-1; D is unresolved. Germline V CDR1 and CDR2: SGHTA, FQGTGA. Trimming removed 3 bases at V and 8 bases at J, with 13 bases between. This CDR3 is 13 amino acids long. The CDR3 coding sequence is TGTGCCAGCAGCTTTACACGGGATCGGGAAGCTTTCTTT. It yields the protein CASSFTRDREAFF.

This chain links TRBV7-2 with TRBJ2-1; TRBD1 aligns across 11 bases. From germline, CDR1 is SGHTA and CDR2 FQGNSA. This CDR3 spans 16 amino acids. V dropped 0 bases and J dropped 6; count of bases not matched to a gene: 4. Here the CDR3 reads CASSLAGTGGFNEQFF. CDR3 nucleotides: TGTGCCAGCAGCTTAGCGGGGACAGGGGGTTTCAATGAGCAGTTCTTC.

The chain carries TRBV30 and TRBJ1-1; D remains unclear. V lost 2 bases, J lost 6 bases, and 13 bases lay in between. Germline CDR1 GTSNPN, CDR2 SVGIG (reference sequence). CDR3 length: 13 residues. This CDR3 is CAWSPPEPPEAFF. CDR3 sequence (DNA): TGTGCCTGGAGTCCCCCGGAACCTCCTGAAGCTTTCTTT.

The chain employs TRBV5-1 and TRBJ2-7, with TRBD1 matching 8 bases. There are 15 residues in the CDR3. The V gene end was trimmed by 0 bases and the J gene end by 5 bases; junction bases not matched to a gene: 7. CDR1 is SGHRS, CDR2 YFSETQ, per germline. This CDR3 reads CASSLVGGQGDEQYF. CDR3 bases: TGCGCCAGCAGCTTGGTAGGCGGACAGGGCGACGAGCAGTACTTC.

The V call is TRBV11-2, the J call TRBJ2-1; 10 positions agree with TRBD1. Germline V gene sequence: CDR1 SGHAT, CDR2 FQNNGV. With 5 bases clipped from V and 4 bases from J, the junction kept 5 bases outside the gene matches. The CDR3 covers 15 residues. The chain's CDR3 is CASSAPGQGYNEQFF. In DNA form, the CDR3 reads TGTGCCAGCAGCGCCCCGGGACAGGGGTACAATGAGCAGTTCTTC.

This chain joins TRBV7-9 and TRBJ2-5, with a possible D match to TRBD2 (5 bases). The CDR3 is 14 residues long. V dropped 2 bases and J dropped 10 bases, with 17 bases sitting between them. Germline CDR1 reads SEHNR; CDR2 reads FQNEAQ (reference sequence). The CDR3 protein is CASSLKGGSGVQYF. The DNA for the CDR3 is TGTGCCAGCAGCTTAAAGGGCGGGTCAGGTGTCCAGTACTTC.

This clone was counted between two and nine times. V is TRBV28 and J is TRBJ1-5; D is unclear. The CDR3 spans 12 residues. Trimming removed 9 bases from V and 8 bases from J, with 14 bases in between. Per germline, CDR1 MDHEN and CDR2 SYDVKM. CDR3 amino acids: CASYMGGEPQHF. The CDR3 DNA sequence: TGTGCCAGTTATATGGGCGGTGAGCCCCAGCATTTT.